This is a list of T cell receptor beta chains from one sample in a study of beta chain features in type 1 diabetes. Produced via immunoSEQ multiplex PCR; TCRdb's table is partial and in-frame only. The sample carries tens of thousands of clones, approximately 61% recorded once. Sequences were obtained from Tregs from blood. These receptors originate from a man aged 30-40 years with type 1 diabetes. Some clones in this sample may be carry-over from other donors' samples. Both conserved end residues are part of each CDR3. Each record gives: J gene, D gene, clone size, V gene, CDR3 protein, CDR3 DNA. D genes are given only for firm matches. Where a row states a size, it is once, few, many or the class of an expanded clone; other rows omit it.

>TRBJ1-2|-|few|TRBV27
CASSLLGVGGNYGYTF
TGTGCCAGCAGTTTATTGGGCGTTGGAGGAAACTATGGCTACACCTTC
>TRBJ2-3|-|-|TRBV4-2
CASSQDRRGRTDTQYF
TGTGCCAGCAGCCAAGATAGGCGGGGACGCACAGATACGCAGTATTTT
>TRBJ2-2|TRBD1|few|TRBV6-6
CASRETGGDNTGELFF
TGTGCCAGCAGAGAGACAGGGGGCGACAACACCGGGGAGCTGTTTTTT
>TRBJ2-2|-|-|TRBV4-2
CASSREGGGRTGELFF
TGTGCCAGCAGCCGCGAGGGGGGGGGCCGTACCGGGGAGCTGTTTTTT
>TRBJ1-1|TRBD1|once|TRBV5-1
CASSWGQGNTEAFF
TGCGCCAGCAGCTGGGGACAGGGGAACACTGAAGCTTTCTTT
>TRBJ1-5|TRBD1|-|TRBV6-4
CASNRDRGTDNQPQHF
TGTGCCAGCAACCGGGACAGGGGGACTGACAATCAGCCCCAGCATTTT
>TRBJ1-1|-|-|TRBV5-8
CASGGQDTEAFF
TGTGCCAGCGGTGGGCAGGACACTGAAGCTTTCTTT
>TRBJ2-7|-|-|TRBV27
CASSRGLDSYEQYF
TGTGCCAGCAGTCGCGGTCTAGACTCCTACGAGCAGTACTTC
>TRBJ1-3|-|few|TRBV6-1
CASIRGSGNTIYF
TGTGCCAGCATTCGAGGCTCTGGAAACACCATATATTTT
>TRBJ2-1|TRBD1|-|TRBV2
CASSLQGAGYNEQFF
TGTGCCAGCAGCCTACAGGGGGCGGGTTACAATGAGCAGTTCTTC
>TRBJ2-1|-|-|TRBV21-1
CASSKEEVPNEQFF
TGTGCCAGCAGCAAAGAGGAGGTCCCGAATGAGCAGTTCTTC
>TRBJ2-3|TRBD2|-|TRBV7-8
CASSLAPSGSGDTQYF
TGTGCCAGCAGCTTAGCGCCAAGCGGGAGCGGAGATACGCAGTATTTT
>TRBJ1-2|-|-|TRBV5-1
CASSLMAANYGYTF
TGCGCCAGCAGCTTGATGGCGGCTAACTATGGCTACACCTTC
>TRBJ1-5|TRBD1|-|TRBV2
CASSLDRGQPQHF
TGTGCCAGCAGTCTGGACAGGGGACAGCCCCAGCATTTT
>TRBJ1-1|TRBD1|-|TRBV2
CASAGQGATEAFF
TGTGCCAGCGCGGGACAGGGGGCTACTGAAGCTTTCTTT
>TRBJ1-5|-|-|TRBV5-6
CASTAGGMGNQPQHF
TGTGCCAGCACCGCCGGGGGAATGGGGAATCAGCCCCAGCATTTT
>TRBJ2-5|TRBD1|few|TRBV7-8
CASSLGGDRGGETQYF
TGTGCCAGCAGCTTAGGGGGTGACAGGGGGGGAGAGACCCAGTACTTC
>TRBJ2-7|-|-|TRBV19
CASREGTEQYF
TGTGCCAGTAGAGAGGGTACCGAGCAGTACTTC
>TRBJ2-2|TRBD1|-|TRBV12-5
CASGSWTGNTGELFF
TGTGCTAGTGGTTCTTGGACAGGTAACACCGGGGAGCTGTTTTTT
>TRBJ1-2|-|few|TRBV5-6
CASSLRFAGLYGYTF
TGTGCCAGCAGCTTGAGATTTGCGGGATTATATGGCTACACCTTC
>TRBJ1-4|TRBD1|once|TRBV15
CATSRVTGELFF
TGTGCCACCAGCAGGGTAACAGGGGAACTGTTTTTT
>TRBJ2-6|TRBD2|-|TRBV19
CASSRGLADSGANVLTF
TGTGCCAGTAGTAGGGGACTAGCGGACTCTGGGGCCAACGTCCTGACTTTC
>TRBJ2-7|-|-|TRBV6-1
CASSVDSLREQYF
TGTGCCAGCAGTGTTGACAGTTTGCGAGAGCAGTACTTC
>TRBJ2-7|-|-|TRBV10-3
CAIRDRTYEQYF
TGTGCCATCAGGGACAGAACCTACGAGCAGTACTTC
>TRBJ2-5|-|-|TRBV7-2
CASSTLGAETQYF
TGTGCCAGCAGCACTCTGGGCGCAGAGACCCAGTACTTC
>TRBJ1-4|-|-|TRBV7-9
CASSFRSTNEKLFF
TGTGCCAGCAGCTTCCGTTCAACTAATGAAAAACTGTTTTTT
>TRBJ1-2|-|-|TRBV11-2
CASSRGTLDAYTF
TGTGCCAGCAGCCGCGGGACCTTAGATGCCTACACCTTC
>TRBJ2-2|-|few|TRBV5-1
CASSSLTGELFF
TGCGCCAGCAGCTCACTCACCGGGGAGCTGTTTTTT
>TRBJ2-5|TRBD2|-|TRBV5-1
CASSYGTRLQETQYF
TGCGCCAGCAGCTACGGGACTAGACTTCAAGAGACCCAGTACTTC